This T cell receptor (beta chain) emerged from a study of cytomegalovirus exposure and HLA in healthy donors. The CDR3 has 17 residues. Points from the study as a whole: Of the V segments, some could not be distinguished, including TRBV6-2 and TRBV6-3, and were excluded. Later analysis found that TCR beta chains associated with HLA were more clonally expanded than other, equally common chains. Presence/absence results assume similar sequencing depth per donor, which may not hold.

The PCR used 60 Vbeta and 13 Jbeta primers. In the authors' methods: There were around 80 million unique TCR beta chains by a later count, and 10 million to 12 million of them were shared. Profiling relied on immunoSEQ multiplex PCR, and the TCRdb table lists in-frame clones only, not all of them. For V, J and clone size, that table is used; D and trimming come from the DNA. The sample shows 200,000 to 250,000 clones, around four fifths of them seen only once. As to this clone: Its matching antigen is unknown.

The V gene is TRBV21-1, the J gene TRBJ2-3; the table assigns TRBD2, which was not confirmed against the DNA. TRBV21-1 is reported as a pseudogene. Input material: PBMCs. This receptor was identified in a woman in her 40s in good health and CMV-seronegative. The chain's CDR3 is CASSNRRGGRGTDTQYF. The CDR3 bases are TGTGCCAGCAGCAATAGGCGGGGGGGCCGCGGCACAGATACGCAGTATTTT.